These T cell receptor beta chains were read from a single sample in a study of T cells after yellow fever vaccination. TCRdb called the 5' RACE reads again in MiXCR, with one record for every CDR3 protein. The data hold some 600,000 distinct CDR3 sequences, with roughly 12% observed a single time. Here the sequenced sample was PBMCs, taken on the day of the yellow fever booster vaccination. The receptors derive from a man aged 30-40 years who received the YFV17D yellow fever vaccine. CDR3s include the opening cysteine and the closing phenylalanine or tryptophan. A D gene is named only where the DNA matches it firmly. Expanded clones get a size class; other rows say once, few or many, or leave the size out.

CDR3 protein	CDR3 DNA	V gene	J gene	clone size	D gene
CSASVGTSKDNEQFF	TGCAGTGCTAGTGTCGGGACTAGCAAGGACAATGAGCAGTTCTTC	TRBV20-1	TRBJ2-1	few	TRBD2
CASSLSPRGIYEQYF	TGTGCCAGCAGTTTAAGTCCCAGGGGCATCTACGAGCAGTACTTC	TRBV6-5	TRBJ2-7	NA	NA
CTSSQDGAGGCEQYF	TGCACCAGCAGCCAAGATGGGGCGGGAGGTTGCGAGCAGTACTTC	TRBV1	TRBJ2-7	NA	NA
CASSQGGDSYNQPQHF	TGTGCCAGCAGCCAAGGAGGGGACAGTTACAATCAGCCCCAGCATTTT	TRBV4-2	TRBJ1-5	few	TRBD1
CASGTGLVETQYF	TGTGCCAGCGGGACAGGGCTAGTAGAGACCCAGTACTTC	TRBV6-1	TRBJ2-5	NA	TRBD1
CASSVVDRLRNEQFF	TGTGCCAGCAGCGTAGTCGACAGGCTCCGAAATGAGCAGTTCTTC	TRBV9	TRBJ2-1	NA	NA
CASRGQGGTSYNEQFF	TGTGCCAGCAGAGGACAGGGGGGAACCTCCTACAATGAGCAGTTCTTC	TRBV7-2	TRBJ2-1	NA	TRBD1
CASSQVPGITDTQYF	TGCGCCAGCAGCCAAGTGCCGGGAATCACAGATACGCAGTATTTT	TRBV4-1	TRBJ2-3	NA	NA
CASTSGSLSYNEQFF	TGCGCCAGCACCTCGGGCAGCTTATCCTACAATGAGCAGTTCTTC	TRBV5-1	TRBJ2-1	many	NA
CASSSGTKAFQETQYF	TGTGCCAGCAGTTCCGGGACTAAGGCTTTCCAAGAGACCCAGTACTTC	TRBV27	TRBJ2-5	few	TRBD2
CSGGQYNEQFF	TGCAGCGGCGGACAGTACAATGAGCAGTTCTTC	TRBV29-1	TRBJ2-1	few	NA
CAISGGTGIQETQYF	TGTGCCATCAGTGGAGGGACAGGGATCCAAGAGACCCAGTACTTC	TRBV10-3	TRBJ2-5	few	TRBD1
CAWSVSRLGGDTQYF	TGTGCCTGGAGTGTGTCCAGATTAGGGGGTGATACGCAGTATTTT	TRBV30	TRBJ2-3	NA	NA
CASSSQRGLADNEQFF	TGTGCCAGCAGCTCACAGCGAGGCCTAGCAGACAATGAGCAGTTCTTC	TRBV5-4	TRBJ2-1	few	NA
CASSSLTGGGAFF	TGTGCCAGCAGCTCATTGACAGGGGGTGGCGCTTTCTTT	TRBV7-2	TRBJ1-1	NA	TRBD1
CASSLVVGTSNSYEQYF	TGTGCCAGCAGCTTAGTAGTCGGAACGAGTAACTCCTACGAGCAGTACTTC	TRBV7-9	TRBJ2-7	few	NA
CASSLRPGLAPGNEQFF	TGTGCCAGCAGTCTCAGGCCGGGACTAGCGCCAGGGAATGAGCAGTTCTTC	TRBV7-9	TRBJ2-1	few	TRBD2
CASSSRQNNEQFF	TGTGCCAGCAGCTCCAGACAGAACAATGAGCAGTTCTTC	TRBV7-2	TRBJ2-1	many	NA
CASSASGIQETQYF	TGTGCCAGCAGTGCCAGCGGGATCCAAGAGACCCAGTACTTC	TRBV12-3/TRBV12-4	TRBJ2-5	many	TRBD2
CASSLGQANTYEQYF	TGCGCCAGCAGCTTGGGACAGGCTAATACCTACGAGCAGTACTTC	TRBV5-1	TRBJ2-7	NA	NA
CASSYSGLRETQYF	TGTGCCAGCAGTTACTCTGGGTTGAGAGAGACCCAGTACTTC	TRBV6-5	TRBJ2-5	few	NA